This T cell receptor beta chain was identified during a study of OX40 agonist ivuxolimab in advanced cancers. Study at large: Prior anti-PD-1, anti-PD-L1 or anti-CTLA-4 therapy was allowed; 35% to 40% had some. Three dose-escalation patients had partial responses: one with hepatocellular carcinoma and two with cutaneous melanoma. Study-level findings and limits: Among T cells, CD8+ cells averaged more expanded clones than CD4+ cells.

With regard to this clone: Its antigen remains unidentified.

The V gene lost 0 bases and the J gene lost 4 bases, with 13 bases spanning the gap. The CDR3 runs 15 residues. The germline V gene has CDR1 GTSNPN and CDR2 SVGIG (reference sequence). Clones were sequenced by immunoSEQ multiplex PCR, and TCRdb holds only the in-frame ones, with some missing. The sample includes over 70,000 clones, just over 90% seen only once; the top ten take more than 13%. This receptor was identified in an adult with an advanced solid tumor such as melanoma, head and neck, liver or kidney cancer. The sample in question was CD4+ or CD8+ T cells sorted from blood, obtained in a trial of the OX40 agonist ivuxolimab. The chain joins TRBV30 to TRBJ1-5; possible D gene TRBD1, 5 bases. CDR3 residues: CAWSVGAARNQPQHF. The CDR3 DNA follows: TGTGCCTGGAGTGTAGGGGCAGCTAGAAATCAGCCCCAGCATTTT.